Listed here is a single T cell receptor (beta chain). The data derive from a study of cytomegalovirus exposure and HLA in healthy donors. Looking at the study overall: Within the Caucasian-associated ancestry cluster were around four fifths of the roughly 400 genotyped donors.

Healthy bone marrow donors made up the donors. A multiplex PCR was run with 60 Vbeta primers and 13 Jbeta primers. Sequencing used immunoSEQ multiplex PCR; TCRdb keeps in-frame clones, though not all of them. There are around 110,000 clones in the sample; around two thirds occur only once, and 12% to 15% lies in the top ten. The sequencing input was PBMCs. This sequence originates from a woman between 40 and 50 years old in good health and CMV-seropositive.

CDR3 region: CARQTSGSTDTQYF. For the CDR3, the DNA is TGTGCCCGCCAGACTAGCGGGAGCACAGATACGCAGTATTTT. The chain recombines TRBV30 with TRBJ2-3; TRBD2 matches at 10 bases. J was trimmed by 0 bases and V by 8 bases; bases with no gene match: 5. CDR3 length equals 14 residues. CDR1 is GTSNPN, CDR2 SVGIG, per germline (reference sequence).